This T cell receptor (beta chain) emerged from a study of blood T cell repertoires in COVID-19. Study-level background: There were acute and convalescent COVID-19 samples, and they came from the United States, Italy and Spain. From T cells, B-cell-depleted T cells, or PBMCs came the material, which was cDNA or gDNA.

The CDR3 is made up of 12 amino acids. V shed 3 bases and J shed 7 bases, with 9 bases lying between them. The germline CDR1 and CDR2 sequences are SEHNR and FQNEAQ (reference sequence). Original processing notes: Scientists estimated how many nucleated cells there were by amplifying reference gene primers. Profiled with immunoSEQ multiplex PCR; TCRdb holds only in-frame clones, not every one. Clone size and the V and J calls come from that table; the DNA yielded D and trimming. The sample lists 60,000 to 100,000 clones, around 90% occurring once. V is TRBV7-9 and J is TRBJ1-2, with D possibly TRBD1 on 6 matching bases. The source material was peripheral blood. This receptor was taken from a man aged 45 to 65 with active COVID-19. As DNA, the CDR3 is TGTGCCAGCAGCTTGGGGGGGCTTGGCTACACCTTC. This codes for CASSLGGLGYTF.